This T cell receptor beta chain originates from a study of T cell responses to AZD1222 COVID-19 vaccine. Notes on the study in general: Spike as a whole was targeted by vaccine-associated CD4 TCRs, dominant at 160-218 and 743-854.

Measured with immunoSEQ multiplex PCR; TCRdb has only the in-frame clones, and not every one. Of around 130,000 clones listed, roughly 93% are singletons. The CDR3 loop spans 15 amino acids. Per the germline V gene, CDR1 is SNHLY and CDR2 is FYNNEI. V was pared by 0 bases and J by 5 bases, with 12 bases between. Notes on this clone: Antigen unknown.

The TCR was taken from an adult in good health. The chain couples TRBV2 to TRBJ2-3; no clear D gene. Sample: peripheral blood, taken on day 0 of AZD1222 vaccination. In DNA form, the CDR3 reads TGTGCCAGCAGTGAAGCGGGCCCAATGGGAGATACGCAGTATTTT. This gives the protein CASSEAGPMGDTQYF. The variable domain in full, completed from reference TRBV2 and TRBJ2-3, reads EPEVTQTPSHQVTQMGQEVILRCVPISNHLYFYWYRQILGQKVEFLVSFYNNEISEKSEIFDDQFSVERPDGSNFTLKIRSTKLEDSAMYFCASSEAGPMGDTQYFGPGTRLTVL.